This is a list of T cell receptor beta chains from one sample in a study of blood T cell repertoires in COVID-19. Clones were read by immunoSEQ multiplex PCR, and TCRdb kept only the in-frame ones, dropping some. There are about 140,000 clones in the sample; around 90% occur only once, and around 5.4% lies in the top ten. Source material: peripheral blood. These receptors originate from a human donor in a cohort sampled during active COVID-19. The CDR3 runs from the conserved cysteine through the conserved F or W. The D gene is left open where the match is weak. Expanded clones are given a class, and other clones once, few, many or no size at all.

D: TRBD2
V: TRBV7-2
size: -
J: TRBJ2-1
CDR3: CASSSRTSGDEQFF
DNA: TGTGCCAGCAGCTCTCGGACTAGCGGGGATGAGCAGTTCTTC

D: -
V: TRBV4-1
size: -
J: TRBJ1-2
CDR3: CASSPGGPYGYTF
DNA: TGCGCCAGCAGCCCCGGGGGTCCTTATGGCTACACCTTC

D: TRBD1
V: TRBV3-1/TRBV3-2
size: -
J: TRBJ2-1
CDR3: CASSPNSGGQIGEQFF
DNA: TGTGCCAGCAGCCCCAACTCAGGGGGCCAAATTGGGGAGCAGTTCTTC

D: -
V: TRBV3-1/TRBV3-2
size: once
J: TRBJ2-2
CDR3: CASTPSWAGSTGELFF
DNA: TGTGCCAGCACCCCCTCTTGGGCCGGTAGTACCGGGGAGCTGTTTTTT

D: -
V: TRBV2
size: -
J: TRBJ1-4
CDR3: CASSAQTQGREKLFF
DNA: TGTGCCAGCAGTGCTCAAACCCAGGGGAGAGAAAAACTGTTTTTT

D: TRBD1
V: TRBV29-1
size: -
J: TRBJ2-3
CDR3: CSAQGASTDTQYF
DNA: TGCAGCGCACAGGGGGCTAGCACAGATACGCAGTATTTT

D: TRBD2
V: TRBV4-2
size: -
J: TRBJ2-5
CDR3: CASSQGPAGVSEETQYF
DNA: TGTGCCAGCAGCCAAGGCCCAGCGGGGGTTTCAGAAGAGACCCAGTACTTC

D: -
V: TRBV28
size: -
J: TRBJ1-2
CDR3: CASSFVRVGYTF
DNA: TGTGCCAGCAGTTTCGTCAGGGTTGGCTACACCTTC

D: TRBD1
V: TRBV19
size: -
J: TRBJ1-6
CDR3: CASQGVYNSPLHF
DNA: TGTGCCAGCCAGGGGGTTTATAATTCACCCCTCCACTTT

D: TRBD1
V: TRBV5-6
size: -
J: TRBJ1-2
CDR3: CASSLAMSGGTYGYTF
DNA: TGTGCCAGCAGCTTGGCCATGTCAGGGGGCACCTATGGCTACACCTTC

D: -
V: TRBV28
size: -
J: TRBJ1-5
CDR3: CASSFLSPNQPQHF
DNA: TGTGCCAGCAGTTTCCTCTCCCCCAATCAGCCCCAGCATTTT

D: TRBD2
V: TRBV6-5
size: -
J: TRBJ2-1
CDR3: CASSYSGLAGDPEQFF
DNA: TGTGCCAGCAGTTACTCGGGACTAGCGGGAGACCCTGAGCAGTTCTTC

D: TRBD2
V: TRBV7-2
size: -
J: TRBJ2-5
CDR3: CASSQRGRAAETQYF
DNA: TGTGCCAGCAGCCAACGAGGGAGGGCCGCGGAGACCCAGTACTTC

D: TRBD1
V: TRBV19
size: -
J: TRBJ1-6
CDR3: CASRQGQHYNSPLHF
DNA: TGTGCCAGTAGGCAGGGACAGCACTATAATTCACCCCTCCACTTT

D: -
V: TRBV19
size: -
J: TRBJ1-1
CDR3: CASSMKGRRYTEAFF
DNA: TGTGCCAGTAGTATGAAGGGGAGGAGGTACACTGAAGCTTTCTTT

D: TRBD1
V: TRBV5-5
size: few
J: TRBJ1-6
CDR3: CASSSGQVNSPLHF
DNA: TGTGCCAGCAGCTCCGGACAGGTGAATTCACCCCTCCACTTT

D: -
V: TRBV18
size: few
J: TRBJ1-2
CDR3: CASSPLEDSGYTF
DNA: TGTGCCAGCTCACCGCTGGAGGACAGTGGCTACACCTTC

D: TRBD1
V: TRBV18
size: -
J: TRBJ2-1
CDR3: CASSPPSGGKYNEQFF
DNA: TGTGCCAGCTCACCACCGTCAGGGGGCAAATACAATGAGCAGTTCTTC

D: -
V: TRBV6-5
size: -
J: TRBJ2-7
CDR3: CASSTTGSREQYF
DNA: TGTGCCAGCAGTACAACAGGGTCGCGCGAGCAGTACTTC

D: TRBD2
V: TRBV7-2
size: -
J: TRBJ2-3
CDR3: CASSLAGGSSDTQYF
DNA: TGTGCCAGCAGCTTAGCGGGGGGGTCATCCGATACGCAGTATTTT

D: -
V: TRBV6-5
size: -
J: TRBJ2-7
CDR3: CASRQGDFRYEQYF
DNA: TGTGCCAGCAGACAGGGCGATTTTCGTTACGAGCAGTACTTC

D: -
V: TRBV15
size: -
J: TRBJ1-3
CDR3: CATSSALGWGNTIYF
DNA: TGTGCCACCAGCAGTGCGTTGGGCTGGGGAAACACCATATATTTT

D: -
V: TRBV19
size: -
J: TRBJ2-7
CDR3: CASNGGATYEQYF
DNA: TGTGCCAGTAACGGCGGAGCAACCTACGAGCAGTACTTC

D: -
V: TRBV25-1
size: -
J: TRBJ2-7
CDR3: CASSALTGAYEQYF
DNA: TGTGCCAGCAGTGCTTTGACAGGTGCCTACGAGCAGTACTTC

D: TRBD1
V: TRBV30
size: once
J: TRBJ1-5
CDR3: CAWSMGQGSHQPQHF
DNA: TGTGCCTGGAGTATGGGACAGGGATCACATCAGCCCCAGCATTTT

D: TRBD1
V: TRBV5-1
size: -
J: TRBJ1-1
CDR3: CASTGGLNTEAFF
DNA: TGCGCCAGCACAGGGGGTTTGAACACTGAAGCTTTCTTT

D: TRBD1
V: TRBV15
size: -
J: TRBJ2-2
CDR3: CATSRPDRGSAGELFF
DNA: TGTGCCACCAGCAGACCCGACAGGGGTTCCGCCGGGGAGCTGTTTTTT

D: TRBD2
V: TRBV6-5
size: -
J: TRBJ2-1
CDR3: CASSRTSGGNEQFF
DNA: TGTGCCAGCAGCCGGACTAGCGGGGGCAATGAGCAGTTCTTC

D: TRBD2
V: TRBV6-4
size: -
J: TRBJ2-7
CDR3: CASSDPGLAFSYEQYF
DNA: TGTGCCAGCAGTGACCCGGGACTAGCGTTTTCCTACGAGCAGTACTTC

D: -
V: TRBV28
size: -
J: TRBJ1-1
CDR3: CASSLDRAGYFLNTEAFF
DNA: TGTGCCAGCAGTTTAGATCGGGCAGGGTATTTCCTGAACACTGAAGCTTTCTTT

D: TRBD2
V: TRBV5-1
size: -
J: TRBJ2-3
CDR3: CASSWTSGPSTDTQYF
DNA: TGCGCCAGCAGCTGGACTAGCGGGCCTAGCACAGATACGCAGTATTTT

D: -
V: TRBV5-1
size: -
J: TRBJ2-3
CDR3: CASSRGSTDTQYF
DNA: TGCGCCAGCAGCCGGGGGTCCACAGATACGCAGTATTTT

D: TRBD2
V: TRBV27
size: -
J: TRBJ2-7
CDR3: CASNGGVYEQYF
DNA: TGTGCCAGCAACGGGGGGGTGTACGAGCAGTACTTC

D: -
V: TRBV5-1
size: -
J: TRBJ2-3
CDR3: CASSLDSAGTDTQYF
DNA: TGCGCCAGCAGCTTAGACTCCGCCGGCACAGATACGCAGTATTTT

D: TRBD1
V: TRBV28
size: -
J: TRBJ2-7
CDR3: CASSTNRGLYEQYF
DNA: TGTGCCAGCAGTACTAACAGGGGGCTCTACGAGCAGTACTTC

D: TRBD2
V: TRBV5-1
size: -
J: TRBJ2-1
CDR3: CASSFIAGAAYNEQFF
DNA: TGCGCCAGCAGCTTTATAGCGGGGGCGGCGTACAATGAGCAGTTCTTC

D: -
V: TRBV5-4
size: -
J: TRBJ2-2
CDR3: CASSARVADTGELFF
DNA: TGTGCCAGCAGCGCCAGGGTAGCAGACACCGGGGAGCTGTTTTTT

D: -
V: TRBV28
size: -
J: TRBJ1-5
CDR3: CASSLGRYSNQPQHF
DNA: TGTGCCAGCAGTTTGGGCAGATATAGCAATCAGCCCCAGCATTTT

D: -
V: TRBV18
size: -
J: TRBJ2-5
CDR3: CASSLGHGETQYF
DNA: TGTGCCAGCTCCCTTGGACACGGGGAGACCCAGTACTTC

D: TRBD1
V: TRBV27
size: -
J: TRBJ1-6
CDR3: CASSRGQGYNSPLHF
DNA: TGTGCCAGCAGCCGGGGACAGGGTTATAATTCACCCCTCCACTTT

D: -
V: TRBV4-2
size: -
J: TRBJ2-7
CDR3: CASSQEGRGGGISLLEQYF
DNA: TGTGCCAGCAGCCAAGAAGGACGTGGAGGCGGGATATCTCTGTTGGAGCAGTACTTC

D: TRBD1
V: TRBV19
size: -
J: TRBJ1-4
CDR3: CASSIETSQGQGVTTNEKLFF
DNA: TGTGCCAGTAGTATAGAAACTTCCCAGGGACAGGGTGTCACAACTAATGAAAAACTGTTTTTT

D: -
V: TRBV29-1
size: -
J: TRBJ2-7
CDR3: CSGGETYEQYF
DNA: TGCAGCGGCGGAGAAACCTACGAGCAGTACTTC

D: TRBD1
V: TRBV2
size: -
J: TRBJ2-5
CDR3: CASRTRGRDQETQYF
DNA: TGTGCCAGCAGGACCAGGGGGCGCGATCAAGAGACCCAGTACTTC

D: -
V: TRBV6-8
size: -
J: TRBJ2-5
CDR3: CASRRRDKQETQYF
DNA: TGTGCCAGCAGACGCCGGGACAAACAAGAGACCCAGTACTTC

D: -
V: TRBV5-1
size: few
J: TRBJ1-3
CDR3: CASSPAANPGNTIYF
DNA: TGCGCCAGCAGCCCGGCGGCAAACCCTGGAAACACCATATATTTT

D: -
V: TRBV30
size: -
J: TRBJ1-2
CDR3: CAWRELTGYGYTF
DNA: TGTGCCTGGAGGGAACTTACAGGATATGGCTACACCTTC

D: -
V: TRBV3-1/TRBV3-2
size: -
J: TRBJ1-1
CDR3: CASSPKGVPTEAFF
DNA: TGTGCCAGCAGCCCAAAAGGGGTCCCCACTGAAGCTTTCTTT